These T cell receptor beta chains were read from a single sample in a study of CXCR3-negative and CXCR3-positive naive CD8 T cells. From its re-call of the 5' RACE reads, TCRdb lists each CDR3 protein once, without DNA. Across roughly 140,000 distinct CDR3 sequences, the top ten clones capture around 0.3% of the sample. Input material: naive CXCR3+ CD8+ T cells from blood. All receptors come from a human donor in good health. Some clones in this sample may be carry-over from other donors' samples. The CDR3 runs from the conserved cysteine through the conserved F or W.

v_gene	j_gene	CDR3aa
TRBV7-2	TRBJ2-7	CASSSTWDRVNEQYF
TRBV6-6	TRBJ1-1	CASSYSFGLLNTEAFF
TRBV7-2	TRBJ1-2	CASSLRGGVNYGYTF
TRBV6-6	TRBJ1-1	CARSHSDKSTEAFF
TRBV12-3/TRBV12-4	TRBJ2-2	CASSGAGRGTSGGTGELFF
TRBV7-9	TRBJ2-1	CASSHRPGQGTNEQFF
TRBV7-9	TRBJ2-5	CASSLAGLGQEETQYF
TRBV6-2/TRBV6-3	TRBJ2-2	CASSGALAGELFF
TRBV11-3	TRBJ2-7	CASSLKGLAVHEQYF
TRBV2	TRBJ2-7	CASRESYEQYF
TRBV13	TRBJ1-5	CASSSARGGQPQHF
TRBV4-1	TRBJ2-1	CASSQGPRGDYEQFF
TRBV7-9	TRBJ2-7	CASSLDPVEQYF
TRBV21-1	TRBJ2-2	CASSKVHSYGTLTSPTGGELFF
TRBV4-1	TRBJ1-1	CASSQARGVNTEAFF
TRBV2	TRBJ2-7	CASSSDGRPVYEQYF
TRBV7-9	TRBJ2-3	CASSLPDYTDTQYF
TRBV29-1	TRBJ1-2	CSVDSENYGYTF
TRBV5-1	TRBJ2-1	CASSLGMSSYNEQFF
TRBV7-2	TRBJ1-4	CASSLQIRNEKLFF
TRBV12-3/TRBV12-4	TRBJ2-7	CASSLLLAGNSYEQYF
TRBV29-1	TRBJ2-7	CSVELGTSDNYEQYF
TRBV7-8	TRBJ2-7	CASSSLRFGEQYF
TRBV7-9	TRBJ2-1	CASSPTGVPNEQFF
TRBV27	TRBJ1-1	CASFPTHGYTEAFF
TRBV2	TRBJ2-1	CASRGTSGLRAYNEQFF
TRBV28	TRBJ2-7	CASSLVLAGKDEQYF